This TCR beta chain was sequenced in a study of T cell responses to AZD1222 COVID-19 vaccine. TCRdb's table, derived via immunoSEQ multiplex PCR, lists solely in-frame clones and lacks some. The sample gives 130,000 to 150,000 clones, about nine tenths of which show up once; just over 5% is in the top ten. For this clone: Its specificity is unknown.

The study, taken as a whole, reports: Dominant CD4 TCR responses targeted spike regions 160-218 and 743-854. Clonal diversity was possibly underestimated; the donors were predominantly white British and more often female. Unmutated variant regions are reportedly targeted by nearly half of spike-specific TCRs.

V lost 2 bases to trimming and J lost 6 bases; unmatched junction nucleotides: 8. Per germline, CDR1 SGHTA and CDR2 FQGTGA. The CDR3 loop spans 16 amino acids. The starting material was peripheral blood, obtained on day 0 of AZD1222 vaccination. This TCR was sampled from an adult in good health. J is TRBJ2-3 and V is TRBV7-3, with 10 bases fitting TRBD2. Here the CDR3 reads CASSLGLAGVWDTQYF. In DNA, the CDR3 is TGTGCCAGCAGCTTAGGGCTAGCGGGAGTATGGGATACGCAGTATTTT.